This T cell receptor beta chain originates from a study of shared clonotypes between healthy human individuals. Study conclusions and caveats: In general, naive subsets displayed greater estimated richness than memory subsets did.

CD45RO-negative, CCR7-selected cells formed the naive CD8 fraction, which excluded terminally differentiated effector memory CD45RA+ cells. As for this clone: Its specificity is unknown.

Germline loops: CDR1 ENHRY, CDR2 SYGVKD. This CDR3 region has 13 residues. Between the trimmed V and J ends, which lost 4 bases and 2 bases, there was a span of 8 bases. Sorted-subset replicate PCRs used roughly 180 ng DNA, 25,000 to 30,000 T cell genomes. Produced via immunoSEQ multiplex PCR; TCRdb's table is partial and in-frame only. The table has roughly 2.1 million clones, approximately 94% seen once. This chain connects TRBV10-3 to TRBJ2-5; D uncertain. The sequence derives from a man between 18 and 35 years old in good health. Some clones in this sample may be carry-over from other donors' samples. Sequencing was carried out using naive CD8+ T cells from PBMCs. This CDR3 reads CAISVPDQETQYF. Written as DNA, the CDR3 is TGTGCCATCAGTGTGCCCGATCAAGAGACCCAGTACTTC.